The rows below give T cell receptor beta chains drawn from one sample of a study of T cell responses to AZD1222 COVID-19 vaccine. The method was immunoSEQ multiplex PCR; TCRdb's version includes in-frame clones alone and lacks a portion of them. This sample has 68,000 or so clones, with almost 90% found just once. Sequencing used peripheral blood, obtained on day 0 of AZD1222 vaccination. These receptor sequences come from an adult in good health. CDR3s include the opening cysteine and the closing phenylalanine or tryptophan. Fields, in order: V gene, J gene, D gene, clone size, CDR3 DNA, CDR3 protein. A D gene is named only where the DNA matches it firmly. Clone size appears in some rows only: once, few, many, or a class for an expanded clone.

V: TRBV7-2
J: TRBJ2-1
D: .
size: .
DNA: TGTGCCAGCAGCCCTCAGAGCTCCTACAATGAGCAGTTCTTC
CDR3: CASSPQSSYNEQFF

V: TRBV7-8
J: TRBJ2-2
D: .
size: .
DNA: TGTGCCAGCAGCTTAGCGGGAATAAACACCGGGGAGCTGTTTTTT
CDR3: CASSLAGINTGELFF

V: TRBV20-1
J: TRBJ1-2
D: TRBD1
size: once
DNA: TGCAGTGCTTCGACAGGGTATGGCTACACCTTC
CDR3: CSASTGYGYTF

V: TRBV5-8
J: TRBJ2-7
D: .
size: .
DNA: TGTGCCAGCAGCTTGGCTAGAACAGAGTCCTACGAGCAGTACTTC
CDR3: CASSLARTESYEQYF

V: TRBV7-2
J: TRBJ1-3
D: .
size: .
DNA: TGTGCCAGCAGCTTAGCCCTAGGCTCTGGAAACACCATATATTTT
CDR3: CASSLALGSGNTIYF

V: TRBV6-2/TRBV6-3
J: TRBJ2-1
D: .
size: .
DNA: TGTGCCAGCAGCCCTCTTCTCTACAATGAGCAGTTCTTC
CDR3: CASSPLLYNEQFF

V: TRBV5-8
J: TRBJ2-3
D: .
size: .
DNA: TGTGCCAGCAGCTGGGCGGCGTCATACACAGATACGCAGTATTTT
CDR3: CASSWAASYTDTQYF

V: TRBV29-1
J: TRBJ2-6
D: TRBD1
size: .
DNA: TGCAGCGTGACAGGGGGAGGGGCCAACGTCCTGACTTTC
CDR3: CSVTGGGANVLTF

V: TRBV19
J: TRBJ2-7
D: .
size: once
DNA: TGTGCCAGTAGTATAGAGACTTGGGGCACGGAGCAGTACTTC
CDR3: CASSIETWGTEQYF

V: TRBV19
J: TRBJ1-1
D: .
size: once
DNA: TGTGCCAGTAGTATCAGCCTTAACACTGAAGCTTTCTTT
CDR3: CASSISLNTEAFF

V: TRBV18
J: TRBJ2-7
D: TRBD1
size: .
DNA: TGTGCCAGCTCACCACTCCCCCAGGGGGCTTACGAGCAGTACTTC
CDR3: CASSPLPQGAYEQYF

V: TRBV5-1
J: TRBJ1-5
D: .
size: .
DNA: TGCGCCAGCAGCCCTCGGGGGGGGGCACAGCCCCAGCATTTT
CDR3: CASSPRGGAQPQHF

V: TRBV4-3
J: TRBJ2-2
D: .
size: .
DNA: TGCGCCAGCAGCCAAGACTGGCTGCGGCGGGAAGCGAACACCGGGGAGCTGTTTTTT
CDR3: CASSQDWLRREANTGELFF

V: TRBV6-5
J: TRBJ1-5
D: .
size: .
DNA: TGTGCCAGCAGTTTCGTCAGGGCTCAGCCCCAGCATTTT
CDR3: CASSFVRAQPQHF

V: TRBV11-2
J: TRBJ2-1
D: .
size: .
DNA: TGTGCCAGCAGCTCCGTCTTATACAATGAGCAGTTCTTC
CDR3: CASSSVLYNEQFF

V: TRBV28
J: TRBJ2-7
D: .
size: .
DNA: TGTGCCAGCAAGGGCCAGGGGGGCACCTACGAGCAGTACTTC
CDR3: CASKGQGGTYEQYF

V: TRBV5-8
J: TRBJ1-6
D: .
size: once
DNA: TGTGCCAGCAGTCTGAACCCCTTAACCCTCCACTTT
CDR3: CASSLNPLTLHF

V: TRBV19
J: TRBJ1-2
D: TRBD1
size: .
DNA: TGTGCCAGTCTGGAGGGAAGGGGGCGAAACTATGGCTACACCTTC
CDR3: CASLEGRGRNYGYTF